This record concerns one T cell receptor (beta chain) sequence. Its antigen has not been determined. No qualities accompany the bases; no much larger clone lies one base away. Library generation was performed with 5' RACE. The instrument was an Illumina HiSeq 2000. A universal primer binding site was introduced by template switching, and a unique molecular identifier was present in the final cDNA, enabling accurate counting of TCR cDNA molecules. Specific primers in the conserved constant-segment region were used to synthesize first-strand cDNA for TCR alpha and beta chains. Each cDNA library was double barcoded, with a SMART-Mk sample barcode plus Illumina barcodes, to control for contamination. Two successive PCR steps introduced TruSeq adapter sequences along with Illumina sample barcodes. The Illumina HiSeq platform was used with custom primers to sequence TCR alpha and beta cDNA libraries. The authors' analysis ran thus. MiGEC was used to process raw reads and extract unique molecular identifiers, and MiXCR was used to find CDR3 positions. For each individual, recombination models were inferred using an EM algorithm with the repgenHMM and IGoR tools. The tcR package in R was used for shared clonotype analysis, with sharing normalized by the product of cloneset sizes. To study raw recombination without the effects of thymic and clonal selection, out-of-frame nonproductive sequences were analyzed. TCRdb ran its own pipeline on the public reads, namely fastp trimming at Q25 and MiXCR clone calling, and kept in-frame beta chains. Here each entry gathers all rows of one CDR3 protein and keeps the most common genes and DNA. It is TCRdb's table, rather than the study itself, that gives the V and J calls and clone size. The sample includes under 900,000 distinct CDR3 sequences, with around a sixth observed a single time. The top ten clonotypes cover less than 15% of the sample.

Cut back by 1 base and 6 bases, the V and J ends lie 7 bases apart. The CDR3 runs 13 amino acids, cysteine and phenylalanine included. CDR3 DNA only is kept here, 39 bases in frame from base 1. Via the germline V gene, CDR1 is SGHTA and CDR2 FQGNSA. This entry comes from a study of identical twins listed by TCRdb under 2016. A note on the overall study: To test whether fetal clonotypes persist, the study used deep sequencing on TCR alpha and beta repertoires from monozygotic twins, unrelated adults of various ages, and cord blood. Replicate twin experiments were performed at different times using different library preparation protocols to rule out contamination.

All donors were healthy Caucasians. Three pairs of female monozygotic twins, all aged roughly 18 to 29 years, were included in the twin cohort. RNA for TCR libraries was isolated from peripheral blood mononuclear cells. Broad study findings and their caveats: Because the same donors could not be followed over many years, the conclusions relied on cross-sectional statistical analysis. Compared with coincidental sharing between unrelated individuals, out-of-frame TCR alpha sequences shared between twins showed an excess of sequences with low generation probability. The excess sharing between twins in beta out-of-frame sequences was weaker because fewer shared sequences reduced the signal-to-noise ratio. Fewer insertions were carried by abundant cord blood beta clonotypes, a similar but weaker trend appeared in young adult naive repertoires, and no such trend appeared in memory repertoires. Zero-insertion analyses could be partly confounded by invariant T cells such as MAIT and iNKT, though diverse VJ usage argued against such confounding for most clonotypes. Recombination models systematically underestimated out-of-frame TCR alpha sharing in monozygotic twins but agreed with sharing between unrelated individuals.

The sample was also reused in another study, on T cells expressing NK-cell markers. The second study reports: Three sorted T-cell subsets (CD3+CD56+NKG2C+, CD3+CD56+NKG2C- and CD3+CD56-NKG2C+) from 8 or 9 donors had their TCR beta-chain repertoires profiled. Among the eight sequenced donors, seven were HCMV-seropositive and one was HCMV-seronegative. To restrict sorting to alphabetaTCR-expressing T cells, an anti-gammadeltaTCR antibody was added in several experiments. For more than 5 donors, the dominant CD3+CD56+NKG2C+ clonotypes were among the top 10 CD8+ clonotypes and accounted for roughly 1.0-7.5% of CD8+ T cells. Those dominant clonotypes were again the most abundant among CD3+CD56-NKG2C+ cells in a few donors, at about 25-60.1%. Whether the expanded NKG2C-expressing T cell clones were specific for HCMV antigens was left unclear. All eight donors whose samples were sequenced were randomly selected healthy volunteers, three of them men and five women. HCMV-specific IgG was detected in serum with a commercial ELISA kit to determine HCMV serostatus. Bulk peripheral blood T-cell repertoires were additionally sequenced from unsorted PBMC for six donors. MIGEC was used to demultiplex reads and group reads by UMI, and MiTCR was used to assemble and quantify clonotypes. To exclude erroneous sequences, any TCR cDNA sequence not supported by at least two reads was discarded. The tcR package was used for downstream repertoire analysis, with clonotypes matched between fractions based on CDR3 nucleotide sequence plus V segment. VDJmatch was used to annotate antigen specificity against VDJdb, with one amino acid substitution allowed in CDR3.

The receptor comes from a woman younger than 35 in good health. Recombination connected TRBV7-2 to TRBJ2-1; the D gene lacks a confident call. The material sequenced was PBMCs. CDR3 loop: CASSLVNRNEQFF. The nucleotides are TGTGCCAGCAGCTTAGTGAATCGCAATGAGCAGTTCTTC.